Below, 18 T cell receptor beta chains from the same sample are listed, as sequenced in a study of T cell responses to AZD1222 COVID-19 vaccine. The data were produced by immunoSEQ multiplex PCR, yet TCRdb's version contains in-frame clones alone and is incomplete. The table shows 90,000 to 130,000 clones, with roughly 80% occurring only once. The sequencing here drew on peripheral blood, taken on day 0 of AZD1222 vaccination. These receptors originate from an adult in good health.

This chain uses TRBV27 with TRBJ1-6; 10 bases agree with TRBD1. V gave up 7 bases and J gave up 9 bases; unmatched junction bases: 12. The germline gives CDR1 MNHEY, CDR2 SMNVEV (reference sequence). This CDR3 spans 16 amino acids. In nucleotides, the CDR3 is TGTGCCAGCACCACTACGGGGACAGGGGAGGGTTCACCCCTCCACTTT. Protein sequence: CASTTTGTGEGSPLHF.

CDR3 sequence (DNA): TGTGCCAGCAGTGGTTCACAGGGAGCAACTAATGAAAAACTGTTTTTT. Protein product: CASSGSQGATNEKLFF. The rearrangement links TRBV28 to TRBJ1-4, with a possible D match to TRBD1 (6 bases). Trimming removed 5 bases from V and 0 bases from J, with 13 bases in between. The CDR3 has 16 amino acids. Germline values: CDR1 MDHEN, CDR2 SYDVKM.

The CDR3 DNA follows: TGTGCCAGCAGTTTTAACACCGGGGAGCTGTTTTTT. Translating gives CASSFNTGELFF. The rearrangement joins TRBV28 to TRBJ2-2; D uncertain. CDR3 length equals 12 residues. V lost 3 bases and J lost 2, with 1 base in between. The germline gives CDR1 MDHEN, CDR2 SYDVKM.

This clone was seen a single time. The chain links TRBV5-5 to TRBJ2-5; perhaps TRBD2 as D (6 bases). There are 14 residues in the CDR3. Trimming shortened V by 0 bases and J by 2 bases, and 8 bases separated the two germline ends. Germline-derived CDR1 and CDR2 are SGHKS and YYEKEE (reference sequence). The CDR3 loop is CASSLVEGQETQYF. CDR3 in DNA: TGTGCCAGCAGCTTGGTGGAGGGGCAAGAGACCCAGTACTTC.

This clone appeared once. The chain is built from TRBV5-1 and TRBJ1-2; no definite D call. The germline V and J ends were trimmed by 4 bases and 6 bases, with 10 bases remaining between them. Per the germline V gene, CDR1 is SGHRS and CDR2 is YFSETQ. This CDR3 spans 12 amino acids. CDR3 nucleotide sequence: TGCGCCAGCAGCCGAGAGGGAGATGGCTACACCTTC. This codes for CASSREGDGYTF.

This chain uses TRBV6-1 with TRBJ2-7; the D is unclear. V was shortened by 3 bases and J by 2 bases, with 11 bases between the two germline ends. Germline CDR1 MNHNS, CDR2 SASEGT. This CDR3 is built from 14 residues. CDR3 nucleotides: TGTGCCAGCAGTGAGGTTACTGGCCCCTACGAGCAGTACTTC. Encoded protein: CASSEVTGPYEQYF.

This clone is a singleton in its sample. This chain uses TRBV5-6 with TRBJ2-3; 8 bases agree with TRBD1. The germline CDR1 and CDR2 sequences are SGHDT and YYEEEE. V dropped 0 bases and J dropped 1; count of bases not matched to a gene: 1. The CDR3 has 15 amino acids. CDR3 sequence (DNA): TGTGCCAGCAGCTTGGTGGGACAGGGCACAGATACGCAGTATTTT. It codes for CASSLVGQGTDTQYF.

The CDR3 protein is CASSRDSSYQPQHF. DNA for the CDR3: TGTGCCAGCAGCCGGGACAGCTCATATCAGCCCCAGCATTTT. The chain links TRBV7-2 to TRBJ1-5; TRBD1 agrees at 7 bases. V dropped 5 bases and J dropped 5; count of bases not matched to a gene: 6. This CDR3 region has 14 residues. Per germline, CDR1 SGHTA and CDR2 FQGNSA.

The rearrangement joins TRBV5-1 to TRBJ2-3; unclear D gene. Between the trimmed V and J ends, which lost 0 bases and 5 bases, there was a span of 13 bases. CDR3 length: 15 amino acids. CDR1 and CDR2 (germline): SGHRS, YFSETQ. DNA of the CDR3: TGCGCCAGCAGCTTGGCCACTACCCGACAAGATACGCAGTATTTT. Protein: CASSLATTRQDTQYF.

The chain carries TRBV7-8 and TRBJ1-5; D is ambiguous. Germline CDR1 reads SGHVS; CDR2 reads FQNEAQ. The CDR3 consists of 14 residues. The V gene lost 1 base and the J gene lost 5 bases, with 9 bases spanning the gap. CDR3 residues: CASSLGGKDQPQHF. The CDR3 DNA reads TGTGCCAGCAGCTTAGGCGGCAAGGATCAGCCCCAGCATTTT.

The chain is built from TRBV5-4 and TRBJ2-2; 7 bases align to TRBD1. Germline loops: CDR1 SGHNT, CDR2 YYREEE (reference sequence). The junction had 13 bases not matched to a gene; V was cut back by 0 bases and J by 5 bases. The CDR3 is 18 residues long. The CDR3 sequence is CASSLGGPGQTRTGELFF. In nucleotides, the CDR3 is TGTGCCAGCAGCTTGGGGGGTCCGGGACAGACGAGGACCGGGGAGCTGTTTTTT.

The chain joins TRBV5-1 to TRBJ2-1; 9 bases map to TRBD1. Germline values: CDR1 SGHRS, CDR2 YFSETQ. V was clipped by 0 bases and J by 8 bases; unmatched bases: 3. This CDR3 contains 14 residues. The CDR3 nucleotides read TGCGCCAGCAGCTTGGGACAGGGGGGCGATGAGCAGTTCTTC. Encoded protein: CASSLGQGGDEQFF.

A single count supports this clone. The chain couples TRBV2 to TRBJ1-2; D perhaps matches TRBD1 (5 bases). Trimming stripped 5 bases from V and 6 bases from J, with 13 bases between. The CDR3 has 13 residues. Germline loops: CDR1 SNHLY, CDR2 FYNNEI. This CDR3 is CASSPGRPNGYTF. Here the CDR3 DNA reads TGTGCCAGCAGTCCGGGACGGCCCAATGGCTACACCTTC.

This clone was seen ten or more times. The chain carries TRBV28 and TRBJ1-2; D is perhaps TRBD1 (5 bases). Germline assignment: CDR1 MDHEN and CDR2 SYDVKM. This CDR3 is built from 15 residues. The V and J ends lost 5 bases and 3 bases respectively, with 16 bases between them. The CDR3 bases are TGTGCCAGCAGTCCCAATGGGGACTCTTACTATGGCTACACCTTC. Amino acids: CASSPNGDSYYGYTF.

The chain links TRBV5-6 to TRBJ1-4; D not certain. V dropped 0 bases and J dropped 7 bases, with 10 bases sitting between them. The CDR3 length is 14 residues. Germline V gene lookup returns CDR1 SGHDT and CDR2 YYEEEE. Here the CDR3 reads CASSLGQRSEKLFF. The CDR3 nucleotides read TGTGCCAGCAGCTTGGGACAACGATCTGAAAAACTGTTTTTT. The full variable domain, its missing parts supplied by reference TRBV5-6 and TRBJ1-4, is DAGVTQSPTHLIKTRGQQVTLRCSPKSGHDTVSWYQQALGQGPQFIFQYYEEEERQRGNFPDRFSGHQFPNYSSELNVNALLLGDSALYLCASSLGQRSEKLFFGSGTQLSVL.

The chain has TRBV7-2 and TRBJ2-1; 8 positions agree with TRBD2. The germline V gene encodes CDR1 SGHTA and CDR2 FQGNSA. This CDR3 is 15 amino acids long. V shed 1 base and J 9 bases; nucleotides not matched to a gene: 8. CDR3 residues: CASSLGSGVGGEQFF. The CDR3 coding sequence is TGTGCCAGCAGCTTAGGTAGCGGGGTGGGTGGTGAGCAGTTCTTC.

The sample holds one count of this clone. The chain combines TRBV7-6 with TRBJ2-2; the D gene is possibly TRBD2 (6 bases). Germline CDR1 is SGHVS and CDR2 is FNYEAQ. There are 16 residues in the CDR3. V was cut by 0 bases and J by 1 base, with 9 bases left in between. The CDR3, as DNA: TGTGCCAGCAGCTTAGCTCAGGGAGGGAACACCGGGGAGCTGTTTTTT. Protein sequence: CASSLAQGGNTGELFF.

The V and J genes are TRBV23-1 and TRBJ2-7; D is possibly TRBD1 (6 bases). TRBV23-1 is placed among ORFs of uncertain function. The CDR3 is 15 residues long. Trimming stripped 6 bases from V and 0 bases from J, with 15 bases between. The CDR3, as DNA: TGCGCCAGCAGCCTCGGGACACCGCTCTCCTACGAGCAGTACTTC. Its translation is CASSLGTPLSYEQYF.